This passage covers 29 T cell receptor beta chains from one sample sequenced in a study of cytomegalovirus exposure and HLA in healthy donors. PCR primers comprised 60 Vbeta and 13 Jbeta primers. Sequencing used immunoSEQ multiplex PCR; TCRdb keeps in-frame clones, though not all of them. The table lists 150,000 to 200,000 clones, approximately 80% of them singletons, with about 6.3% in the top ten. Sequencing was performed on PBMCs. The receptors stem from a male donor in good health and CMV-seropositive.

The rearrangement uses TRBV28 and TRBJ2-1; D is uncertain. V shed 6 bases and J shed 8 bases, with 8 bases lying between them. Germline CDR1 is MDHEN and CDR2 is SYDVKM. This CDR3 spans 11 amino acids. The CDR3 sequence: CASSPSYEQFF. Here the CDR3 DNA reads TGTGCCAGCAGCCCTTCCTATGAGCAGTTCTTC.

This clone was detected once. This rearrangement joins TRBV10-1 to TRBJ2-7; maybe TRBD2 (6 bases). V lost 5 bases and J 4 bases, leaving 18 bases between the germline ends. Germline V CDR1 and CDR2: WNHNN, SYGVQD (reference sequence). The CDR3 loop spans 15 amino acids. The CDR3 reads CASSRRDGRSYEQYF. CDR3 nucleotide sequence: TGCGCCAGCAGTCGCCGGGACGGGAGATCATACGAGCAGTACTTC.

The V gene is TRBV10-3, the J gene TRBJ2-5; D is perhaps TRBD2 (5 bases). The end of the DNA fits TRBJ2-7 better, so the J call may be wrong. CDR3 size: 11 residues. Germline V gene data show CDR1 as ENHRY and CDR2 as SYGVKD. CDR3 DNA sequence: TGTGCCACCAGCGGCGGCGTCGAGCAGTACTTC. Protein product: CATSGGVEQYF.

The rearrangement links TRBV29-1 to TRBJ1-1; D might be TRBD1 (5 bases). With 6 bases removed from V and 0 bases from J, the gap between germline ends came to 14 bases. This CDR3 has 14 residues. The germline CDR1 and CDR2 sequences are SQVTM and ANQGSEA. DNA for the CDR3: TGCAGCGTCGAAAGTCCGGGGGTGAACACTGAAGCTTTCTTT. Protein product: CSVESPGVNTEAFF. The full variable domain, its missing parts supplied by reference TRBV29-1 and TRBJ1-1, is SAVISQKPSRDICQRGTSLTIQCQVDSQVTMMFWYRQQPGQSLTLIATANQGSEATYESGFVIDKFPISRPNLTFSTLTVSNMSPEDSSIYLCSVESPGVNTEAFFGQGTRLTVV.

The genes are TRBV6-5 and TRBJ2-2, with TRBD2 matching over 9 bases. CDR1 is MNHEY, CDR2 SVGAGI, per germline. The CDR3 length is 15 residues. V was pared by 5 bases and J by 0 bases, with 1 base of the junction left unmatched. CDR3 in DNA: TGTGCCAGCAGTGGACTAGCGTCGAACACCGGGGAGCTGTTTTTT. Protein product: CASSGLASNTGELFF.

V usage is TRBV4-1 and J usage is TRBJ2-1, with 7 bases matching TRBD2. Germline V gene sequence: CDR1 MGHRA, CDR2 YSYEKL. J was trimmed by 8 bases and V by 2 bases; bases with no gene match: 6. The CDR3 sequence is 14 residues long. The CDR3 region is CASSQPHTSDEQFF. Written as DNA, the CDR3 is TGCGCCAGCAGCCAACCTCATACTAGCGATGAGCAGTTCTTC.

V and J are TRBV12-5 and TRBJ1-1, with D hard to call. Trimming pared 1 base from V and 5 bases from J, leaving 8 bases between. The CDR3 sequence is 13 residues long. Germline V gives CDR1 LGHNT, CDR2 FRNRAP. The CDR3 here is CASGLEGGTEAFF. In DNA form, the CDR3 reads TGTGCTAGTGGTTTGGAGGGAGGGACTGAAGCTTTCTTT.

This clone was picked up a small number of times. CDR3 DNA: TGTGCCAGCAGCCCCCTGAGAGGGACTGAAGCTTTCTTT. Its protein product is CASSPLRGTEAFF. The J gene is TRBJ1-1, the V gene TRBV11-2; D remains unclear. Deletions cut 5 bases from V and 5 bases from J, with 12 bases between. The CDR3 is 13 amino acids. Germline CDR1 reads SGHAT; CDR2 reads FQNNGV. The full variable domain, with the rest looked up from reference TRBV11-2 and TRBJ1-1, is EAGVAQSPRYKIIEKRQSVAFWCNPISGHATLYWYQQILGQGPKLLIQFQNNGVVDDSQLPKDRFSAERLKGVDSTLKIQPAKLEDSAVYLCASSPLRGTEAFFGQGTRLTVV.

The J gene is TRBJ2-5, the V gene TRBV27; TRBD2 is a possible D gene (6 bases). From germline, CDR1 is MNHEY and CDR2 SMNVEV (reference sequence). The CDR3 has 16 amino acids. Trimming shortened V by 6 bases and J by 1 base, and 18 bases separated the two germline ends. The CDR3 is CASSHGRGVFQETQYF. CDR3 sequence (DNA): TGTGCCAGCAGCCACGGTCGCGGGGTCTTCCAAGAGACCCAGTACTTC.

The chain uses TRBV6-6 and TRBJ1-2; tentatively, D is TRBD1 (5 bases). The ends were cut back, 2 bases at V and 12 bases at J, with 13 bases in the middle. The germline gives CDR1 MNHNY, CDR2 SVGAGI (reference sequence). This CDR3 is built from 12 residues. The CDR3 DNA sequence: TGTGCCAGCAGTTACGCGGGCGGAGGGGACACCTTC. Translated, it gives CASSYAGGGDTF.

This clone was seen more than once but under ten times. The chain carries TRBV29-1 and TRBJ1-1; 9 nucleotides agree with TRBD1. In germline, CDR1 is SQVTM, CDR2 ANQGSEA. CDR3 length: 15 residues. After removal of 8 bases from V and 4 bases from J, the junction contained 14 bases not matched to a gene. The CDR3 nucleotides are TGCAGCACTGAAACTACAGGGGGCGCGAGCACTGAAGCTTTCTTT. Translation gives CSTETTGGASTEAFF.

The chain uses TRBV6-5 and TRBJ1-5; 9 positions match TRBD1. The germline V gene has CDR1 MNHEY and CDR2 SVGAGI. The CDR3 consists of 14 residues. V lost 6 bases, J lost 7 bases, and 7 bases stayed unmatched. This CDR3 is CASRTGTGMQPQHF. The CDR3 region has the DNA TGTGCCAGCAGAACCGGGACAGGGATGCAGCCCCAGCATTTT.

The chain recombines TRBV7-9 with TRBJ2-7; possibly TRBD2 for D (6 bases). The CDR3 consists of 13 residues. Trimming removed 8 bases from V and 2 bases from J, with 13 bases in between. Germline loops: CDR1 SEHNR, CDR2 FQNEAQ (reference sequence). The CDR3, as DNA: TGTGCCAGCGGCCGGGACTCTACCTACGAGCAGTACTTC. It specifies CASGRDSTYEQYF.

The chain links TRBV25-1 to TRBJ2-3; maybe TRBD1 (5 bases). Trimming shortened V by 6 bases and J by 0 bases, and 13 bases separated the two germline ends. CDR1 MGHDK and CDR2 SYGVNS come from the germline V gene. CDR3 size: 15 residues. CDR3 in DNA: TGTGCCAGCAGATCAGGGTATTCTAGCACAGATACGCAGTATTTT. Its protein is CASRSGYSSTDTQYF.

V gene TRBV5-8 combines with J gene TRBJ1-2, with D tentatively TRBD1 (6 bases). CDR1 SGHTS and CDR2 YDEGEE come from the germline V gene. Trimming removed 2 bases at V and 6 bases at J, with 17 bases between. The CDR3 sequence is 15 residues long. The CDR3: CASSFVGAGANGYTF. CDR3 coding DNA: TGTGCCAGCAGCTTCGTAGGGGCGGGGGCGAATGGCTACACCTTC.

The chain has TRBV11-2 and TRBJ1-3, with TRBD1 matching over 10 bases. Germline values: CDR1 SGHAT, CDR2 FQNNGV. This CDR3 has 19 residues. V dropped 3 bases and J dropped 0; count of bases not matched to a gene: 11. The chain's CDR3 is CASSFGQGGPSSSGNTIYF. In DNA form, the CDR3 reads TGTGCCAGCAGCTTTGGACAGGGGGGTCCTTCCAGCTCTGGAAACACCATATATTTT.

Details on this clone: The germline gene is not matched at one end of the junction; a read error may be the cause. The V call is TRBV7-9, the J call TRBJ2-1, with 9 bases fitting TRBD2. This CDR3 contains 17 residues. CDR1 and CDR2 (germline): SEHNR, FQNEAQ (reference sequence). The CDR3 region is CSSRDAAGGLLHNEQFF. CDR3 sequence (DNA): TGTTCCAGCAGGGACGCGGCGGGAGGGCTATTACATAATGAGCAGTTCTTC.

This chain uses TRBV18 with TRBJ2-2; 7 nucleotides line up with TRBD2. In germline, CDR1 is KGHSH, CDR2 LQKENI. V lost 2 bases and J lost 5; bases outside the gene matches: 5. The CDR3 contains 15 residues. CDR3 bases: TGTGCCAGCTCACCAGCGGGAGCGAGGACCGGGGAGCTGTTTTTT. This gives the protein CASSPAGARTGELFF.

The J gene is TRBJ1-5, the V gene TRBV5-5, with a weak D call TRBD1 (5 bases). CDR3 length equals 14 residues. From germline, CDR1 is SGHKS and CDR2 YYEKEE (reference sequence). The V end was cut by 4 bases, the J end by 6 bases, with 14 bases between. CDR3: CASSLWGGRQPQHF. In DNA form, the CDR3 reads TGTGCCAGCAGCCTCTGGGGGGGACGTCAGCCCCAGCATTTT.

The chain carries TRBV5-1 and TRBJ2-3; no reliable D call. CDR1 and CDR2 (germline): SGHRS, YFSETQ. This CDR3 is built from 13 residues. V dropped 4 bases and J dropped 2 bases, with 8 bases sitting between them. CDR3 in DNA: TGCGCCAGCAGCACCACCTACACAGATACGCAGTATTTT. Protein product: CASSTTYTDTQYF.

This sequence joins TRBV6-1 and TRBJ1-4; no definite D call. V was pared by 6 bases and J by 2 bases, with 10 bases between. The CDR3 is 14 amino acids. Germline values: CDR1 MNHNS, CDR2 SASEGT. The CDR3 DNA is TGTGCCAGCAGGGGAGGCGGCACTAATGAAAAACTGTTTTTT. Translated: CASRGGGTNEKLFF.

The J gene is TRBJ2-3, the V gene TRBV19; D ambiguous. Trimming took 3 bases from V and 4 from J, leaving 5 bases between them. The CDR3 loop spans 12 amino acids. In germline, CDR1 is LNHDA, CDR2 SQIVND (reference sequence). CDR3 protein: CASSIGPDTQYF. As DNA, the CDR3 is TGTGCCAGTAGTATTGGGCCAGATACGCAGTATTTT.

The chain links TRBV25-1 to TRBJ2-7; 7 bases map to TRBD1. V was pared by 3 bases and J by 2 bases, with 7 bases of the junction left unmatched. This CDR3 contains 15 residues. The V gene's germline CDR1 is MGHDK and CDR2 SYGVNS. Here the CDR3 reads CASSENQGTAYEQYF. The CDR3 nucleotides are TGTGCCAGCAGTGAGAACCAGGGGACAGCCTACGAGCAGTACTTC.

The rearrangement uses TRBV6-5 and TRBJ1-5; 8 bases agree with TRBD1. The germline CDR1 and CDR2 sequences are MNHEY and SVGAGI. CDR3 size: 14 residues. V shed 0 bases, J shed 7 bases, and the junction held 2 bases outside the gene matches. The CDR3: CASSYSRGRQPQHF. CDR3 bases: TGTGCCAGCAGTTACTCCAGGGGGCGGCAGCCCCAGCATTTT.

V usage is TRBV6-1 and J usage is TRBJ2-7; D gene ambiguous. This CDR3 spans 11 amino acids. The V and J ends lost 6 bases and 7 bases respectively, with 10 bases between them. Germline CDR1 is MNHNS and CDR2 is SASEGT. CDR3 in DNA: TGTGCCAGCAGCGAGACGCGGGAGCAGTACTTC. Residues: CASSETREQYF.

The chain links TRBV10-3 to TRBJ1-2; 8 bases match TRBD1. The V gene's germline CDR1 is ENHRY and CDR2 SYGVKD. With 0 bases clipped from V and 4 bases from J, the junction kept 4 bases outside the gene matches. The CDR3 runs 15 residues. CDR3 coding DNA: TGTGCCATCAGTGAGTCGGACAGGGCAAGCTATGGCTACACCTTC. It translates to CAISESDRASYGYTF.

The V call is TRBV6-5, the J call TRBJ1-1; 7 bases align to TRBD1. The germline V gene has CDR1 MNHEY and CDR2 SVGAGI. V shed 4 bases and J 3 bases; nucleotides not matched to a gene: 2. The CDR3 is 13 residues long. The chain's CDR3 is CASSSGGHTEAFF. CDR3 DNA sequence: TGTGCCAGCAGTTCAGGGGGACACACTGAAGCTTTCTTT.

The chain links TRBV6-5 to TRBJ1-5; D not certain. Germline lookup yields CDR1 MNHEY and CDR2 SVGAGI. This CDR3 contains 14 residues. V gave up 5 bases and J gave up 0 bases, with 8 bases separating them. CDR3 nucleotide sequence: TGTGCCAGCAGTCAAGAACTTAGCAATCAGCCCCAGCATTTT. It encodes CASSQELSNQPQHF.

J is TRBJ1-5 and V is TRBV21-1; whether TRBD1, the table's D call, matches the DNA was not checked. TRBV21-1 counts as a pseudogene. The CDR3 runs 15 residues. The CDR3 spells CASSTQTGSLQPQHF. DNA for the CDR3: TGTGCCAGCAGCACCCAGACAGGGTCACTCCAGCCCCAGCATTTT.